The T cell receptor (beta chain) described here comes from a study of vaccination and CD4 T cells after COVID-19. Sequencing of the DNA from cultured CD4+ T cells was carried out with the Oncomine TCR Beta short-read assay. Genomic DNA extraction was carried out from cultured CD4+ T cells. TCRdb re-called the PCR reads through MiXCR, storing one row per CDR3 protein. Of 7,000 to 9,500 distinct CDR3 sequences listed, about two fifths are singletons. Treatment noted: roughly 11-day PBMC culture with coronavirus spike peptide pools or control peptides (ViraFEST assay). Gathered ahead of the COVID-19 pandemic (2011-2018) were the CD4+ T cells of the unexposed donor. With respect to this clonotype: Its antigen remains unidentified.

V shed 3 bases and J shed 4 bases, with 18 bases lying between them. Germline V gene lookup returns CDR1 LGHNA and CDR2 YSLEER. The CDR3 has 16 amino acids. Points from the study as a whole: From a median of about 20 to 38, SARS-CoV-2-reactive clonotypes increased, though not significantly.

The rearrangement links TRBV4-3 to TRBJ1-2; D uncertain. The sample taken for sequencing was CD4+ T cells from blood, cultured in vitro. The clonotype originates from a human donor in good health. CDR3 residues: CASSQVLGDTLYGYTF. The CDR3 nucleotides are TGCGCCAGCAGCCAGGTCCTGGGAGACACGCTCTATGGCTACACCTTC.